The entry below gives a single TCR beta chain sequence along with its context. Its cognate antigen is unknown. PBMCs, at least 6.5 million per sample, were isolated. V lost 5 bases and J lost 8; bases outside the gene matches: 14. The germline V gene has CDR1 SEHNR and CDR2 FQNEAQ (reference sequence). This CDR3 region has 17 residues. The sample belongs to a study of blood T cells in healthy people across ages. Study-wide results and caveats: Donor CMV status, an unknown factor, possibly confounded changes in expanded clonotypes.

The second PCR ran roughly 6 to 11 cycles with a sample-barcoded 5' primer and J-beta primers. One entry per CDR3 protein results from TCRdb running MiXCR on the 5' RACE reads. This repertoire shows 700,000 or so distinct CDR3 sequences, about 20% found once; its top ten account for under 25%. The sequenced material came from blood. The receptor comes from an older man in good health. The chain links TRBV7-9 to TRBJ2-1, with TRBD2 matching 11 bases. CDR3 residues: CASSIGTGSGGGDEQFF. CDR3 DNA: TGTGCCAGCAGCATTGGGACGGGTAGCGGGGGGGGAGATGAGCAGTTCTTC.